The T cell receptor (beta chain) described here comes from a study of blood T cell repertoires in COVID-19. Whole-study context: Samples came from the United States, Italy and Spain, spanning acute and convalescent COVID-19. PBMCs, B-cell-depleted T cells, or T cells were the source of the cDNA or gDNA that made up the material.

Original processing notes: Estimation of nucleated cell counts was performed using reference gene primer amplification. Measured with immunoSEQ multiplex PCR; TCRdb has only the in-frame clones, and not every one. The V and J calls and clone size were taken over from that table, and D and trimming were inferred from the DNA. This table has 250,000 or so clones, over 80% appearing once. This clone was detected ten times or more. Trimming removed 7 bases from V and 5 bases from J; junction bases left unmatched: 5. Looked up from germline, CDR1 is PRHDT and CDR2 is FYEKMQ (reference sequence). The CDR3 has 12 amino acids.

The sequence came from a human donor in a cohort sampled during active COVID-19. Specimen: peripheral blood. The chain has TRBV13 and TRBJ2-7; TRBD1 agrees at 7 bases. CDR3 amino acids: CASTRQGNEQYF. The CDR3 DNA reads as TGTGCCAGCACGCGACAGGGAAACGAGCAGTACTTC.